Shown below are 17 T cell receptor beta chains from a single sample sequenced in a study of cytomegalovirus exposure and HLA in healthy donors. Amplification used 60 Vbeta primers and 13 Jbeta primers. Repertoires were generated with immunoSEQ multiplex PCR, while TCRdb's copy carries only in-frame clones and drops some. The table counts around 130,000 clones; roughly 2% lies in the top ten. Sequenced: PBMCs. The receptors were gathered from a woman aged 55 to 70 in good health and CMV-seronegative.

V usage is TRBV18 and J usage is TRBJ2-7; 11 bases line up with TRBD2. J gave up 0 bases and V 5 bases, and 9 bases lay outside the gene matches. Germline V lookup: CDR1 KGHSH, CDR2 LQKENI. CDR3 length: 17 residues. CDR3: CASSATSGGLSSYEQYF. In DNA, the CDR3 is TGTGCCAGCTCAGCCACTAGCGGGGGCCTTAGCTCCTACGAGCAGTACTTC.

The rearrangement uses TRBV7-2 and TRBJ1-1, with D tentatively TRBD1 (6 bases). Trimming left V 5 bases short and J 5 bases short, with 15 bases between. CDR3 length equals 14 residues. Germline CDR1 reads SGHTA; CDR2 reads FQGNSA. The CDR3 sequence is CASSPQQGSTEAFF. The DNA for the CDR3 is TGTGCCAGCAGCCCCCAACAGGGATCTACTGAAGCTTTCTTT.

With regard to this clone: The sample contains more than one DNA sequence encoding this CDR3. The chain has TRBV2 and TRBJ2-3, with D maybe TRBD1 (5 bases). CDR1 is SNHLY, CDR2 FYNNEI, per germline. With 11 bases removed from V and 4 bases from J, the gap between germline ends came to 13 bases. The CDR3 is 12 amino acids. CDR3 residues: CAGAAFSDTQYF. DNA of the CDR3: TGTGCCGGGGCAGCGTTCTCAGATACGCAGTATTTT. Full variable domain (rest looked up from reference TRBV2 and TRBJ2-3): EPEVTQTPSHQVTQMGQEVILRCVPISNHLYFYWYRQILGQKVEFLVSFYNNEISEKSEIFDDQFSVERPDGSNFTLKIRSTKLEDSAMYFCAGAAFSDTQYFGPGTRLTVL.

The chain recombines TRBV5-4 with TRBJ2-3, with TRBD2 matching 12 bases. Germline lookup yields CDR1 SGHNT and CDR2 YYREEE (reference sequence). The trim removed 1 base at V and 7 bases at J, leaving 4 bases unmatched. CDR3 length equals 15 residues. CDR3: CASSLKTSGGNTQYF. CDR3 coding DNA: TGTGCCAGCAGCTTGAAAACTAGCGGGGGGAATACGCAGTATTTT.

The CDR3 DNA is TGTGCCAGCAGCTTCCCCGTAGAACCGCTGTTTTTT. Protein: CASSFPVEPLFF. The chain carries TRBV7-9 and TRBJ2-2; no firm D call. V lost 3 bases, J lost 13 bases, and 12 bases lay in between. Per germline, CDR1 SEHNR and CDR2 FQNEAQ (reference sequence). The CDR3 sequence is 12 residues long.

The chain couples TRBV19 to TRBJ2-7; 10 bases match TRBD2. CDR1 is LNHDA, CDR2 SQIVND, per germline (reference sequence). The CDR3 is 14 amino acids. V shed 4 bases, J shed 6 bases, and the junction held 6 bases outside the gene matches. The CDR3 loop is CASSKERGGFEQYF. In DNA, the CDR3 is TGTGCCAGTAGTAAGGAGCGGGGGGGATTCGAGCAGTACTTC.

This rearrangement joins TRBV5-1 to TRBJ2-5, with 8 positions matching TRBD1. The V gene end was trimmed by 0 bases and the J gene end by 5 bases; junction bases not matched to a gene: 6. The CDR3 length is 15 residues. Germline V CDR1 and CDR2: SGHRS, YFSETQ. CDR3 residues: CASSLGTGPRETQYF. The CDR3 region has the DNA TGCGCCAGCAGCTTGGGGACAGGGCCTCGGGAGACCCAGTACTTC.

This chain joins TRBV18 and TRBJ2-7; 8 nucleotides line up with TRBD2. The V and J ends lost 3 bases and 1 base, in that order; junction bases with no gene match: 26. Germline CDR1 is KGHSH and CDR2 is LQKENI. The CDR3 has 22 residues. CDR3: CASSPWVGGSGSSTDPSYEQYF. The CDR3 DNA reads as TGTGCCAGCTCACCCTGGGTTGGAGGGAGCGGGAGTTCAACAGATCCTTCCTACGAGCAGTACTTC.

The rearrangement uses TRBV28 and TRBJ2-6; D possibly corresponds to TRBD2 (5 bases). Trimming took 6 bases from V and 0 from J, leaving 9 bases between them. The CDR3 is 15 amino acids. From germline, CDR1 is MDHEN and CDR2 SYDVKM. CDR3 in DNA: TGTGCCAGCAGCCCGGGGAGCTCTGGGGCCAACGTCCTGACTTTC. This translates into CASSPGSSGANVLTF.

The V and J genes are TRBV10-3 and TRBJ2-1, with 9 bases fitting TRBD1. Germline CDR1 ENHRY, CDR2 SYGVKD. Losses at the gene ends were 6 bases for V and 5 bases for J; bases not matched to a gene: 5. The CDR3 sequence is 14 residues long. The CDR3 sequence: CAIRLQGADNEQFF. The CDR3 DNA reads as TGTGCCATCAGGTTACAGGGGGCTGACAATGAGCAGTTCTTC.

CDR3 DNA sequence: TGTGCCAGCAGCTCGTCACAGGGGTACACTGAAGCTTTCTTT. Its protein product is CASSSSQGYTEAFF. This rearrangement joins TRBV7-9 to TRBJ1-1; 7 bases match TRBD1. Germline assignment: CDR1 SEHNR and CDR2 FQNEAQ (reference sequence). V lost 4 bases, J lost 3 bases, and 5 bases stayed unmatched. The CDR3 extends over 14 amino acids.

The chain recombines TRBV10-2 with TRBJ2-2; perhaps TRBD1 as D (6 bases). The CDR3 has 14 amino acids. Trimming removed 6 bases at V and 1 base at J, with 9 bases between. The V gene's germline CDR1 is WSHSY and CDR2 SAAADI. CDR3 region: CASSPGQNTGELFF. The CDR3 nucleotides read TGCGCCAGCAGCCCGGGACAGAACACCGGGGAGCTGTTTTTT.

The chain joins TRBV7-6 to TRBJ2-1, with 7 bases fitting TRBD2. This CDR3 is 14 amino acids long. Trimming took 2 bases from V and 8 from J; bases not matched to a gene: 6. Per the germline V gene, CDR1 is SGHVS and CDR2 is FNYEAQ. CDR3 in amino acids: CASSLSGTGDEQFF. CDR3 coding DNA: TGTGCCAGCAGCTTAAGCGGGACTGGCGATGAGCAGTTCTTC.

The rearrangement joins TRBV10-3 to TRBJ1-5; the D gene is possibly TRBD1 (6 bases). CDR3 length equals 14 residues. The V gene lost 10 bases and the J gene lost 4 bases, with 17 bases spanning the gap. The V gene's germline CDR1 is ENHRY and CDR2 SYGVKD. The CDR3 region is CATGWTEINQPQHF. CDR3 coding DNA: TGTGCCACTGGTTGGACAGAGATAAATCAGCCCCAGCATTTT.

V and J are TRBV5-1 and TRBJ2-5; possible D gene TRBD2, 6 bases. Near its end, the DNA agrees better with TRBJ2-7, so the J call may be wrong. The CDR3 consists of 14 residues. Germline assignment: CDR1 SGHRS and CDR2 YFSETQ. The CDR3 reads CASSPEGNSYEQYF. CDR3 coding DNA: TGCGCCAGCAGCCCGGAGGGCAATTCGTACGAGCAGTACTTC.

The gene calls are TRBV28 and TRBJ2-7; weak D call: TRBD2 (5 bases). The CDR3 sequence is 14 residues long. Between the trimmed V and J ends, which lost 2 bases and 0 bases, there was a span of 8 bases. The germline V gene has CDR1 MDHEN and CDR2 SYDVKM. Here the CDR3 reads CASSLVAGSYEQYF. The CDR3, as DNA: TGTGCCAGCAGTTTAGTCGCGGGCTCCTACGAGCAGTACTTC.

V gene TRBV28 combines with J gene TRBJ1-2; 8 nucleotides match TRBD1. Losses at the gene ends were 6 bases for V and 8 bases for J; bases not matched to a gene: 8. CDR1 and CDR2 (germline): MDHEN, SYDVKM. The CDR3 covers 13 residues. Here the CDR3 DNA reads TGTGCCAGCAGACAGACAGGGGAAATCGGCTACACCTTC. This codes for CASRQTGEIGYTF.